Sequencing of this TCR beta chain was carried out in a study of OX40 agonist ivuxolimab in advanced cancers. General study points: No determination was made of the antigen specificity of the expanded peripheral T cells.

Data came from immunoSEQ multiplex PCR; TCRdb stores just in-frame clones and leaves some out. This table has tens of thousands of clones, 80% to 90% appearing once. The sample holds a few counts of this clone. The antigen is not known. The sequence was obtained from an adult with an advanced solid tumor such as melanoma, head and neck, liver or kidney cancer. The material sequenced was CD4+ or CD8+ T cells sorted from blood, taken in a trial of the OX40 agonist ivuxolimab.

This CDR3 is CASSPRIAGVEQFF. The CDR3 coding sequence is TGTGCCAGCAGCCCCCGGATAGCGGGAGTCGAGCAGTTCTTC. The rearrangement joins TRBV9 to TRBJ2-1; 9 bases agree with TRBD2. The J segment lost 10 bases and the V segment lost 4 bases, leaving 9 bases of the junction unmatched. CDR1 is SGDLS, CDR2 YYNGEE, per germline. The CDR3 has 14 residues.